This TCR beta chain is from a study of cytomegalovirus exposure and HLA in healthy donors. Study-level results: In a later analysis, a missense DCLRE1C variant was linked to TCR beta V- and J-gene trimming. A further, later analysis showed that HLA-associated TCR beta chains (compared with equally common others) were more clonally expanded.

The CDR3 length is 13 residues. Trimming pared 1 base from V and 4 bases from J, leaving 8 bases between. CDR1 and CDR2 (germline): SEHNR, FQNEAQ (reference sequence). This clone was counted between two and nine times. Its antigen is still unknown. PCR involved 60 Vbeta and 13 Jbeta primers. The data were produced by immunoSEQ multiplex PCR, yet TCRdb's version contains in-frame clones alone and is incomplete. The table includes 100,000 or so clones, roughly 70% detected once. The chain combines TRBV7-9 with TRBJ2-7; D uncertain. The TCR comes from a man aged 45-65 years in good health and CMV-seronegative. Sequenced material: PBMCs. In DNA form, the CDR3 reads TGTGCCAGCAGCTTAGGCAAACTGTACGAGCAGTACTTC. It specifies CASSLGKLYEQYF.